A single sample gave rise to the 6 T cell receptor beta chains below, sequenced in a study of shared clonotypes between healthy human individuals. Only in-frame clones appear in the TCRdb table, and some are missing; sequencing was by immunoSEQ multiplex PCR. Of some 2,400,000 clones in the sample, approximately 96% were seen once. The sequenced sample consisted of naive CD4+ T cells sorted from blood. Documented subset: CD45RA+ positively selected. The receptors originated from a man aged 18 to 29 in good health.

The chain links TRBV6-6 to TRBJ1-1; a weak D match, TRBD1 (6 bases). This CDR3 has 13 residues. The germline CDR1 and CDR2 sequences are MNHNY and SVGAGI (reference sequence). The germline V and J ends were trimmed by 7 bases and 8 bases, with 17 bases remaining between them. DNA for the CDR3: TGTGCCAGCACCCACCAGAGGACAGCCGAAGCTTTCTTT. Translation gives CASTHQRTAEAFF.

The V gene is TRBV10-3, the J gene TRBJ1-5; D call uncertain. The CDR3 consists of 12 residues. Per the germline V gene, CDR1 is ENHRY and CDR2 is SYGVKD. V was pared by 6 bases and J by 4 bases, with 7 bases between. The CDR3 protein is CAIRDGNQPQHF. The CDR3 bases are TGTGCCATCAGGGACGGGAATCAGCCCCAGCATTTT.

This sequence joins TRBV19 and TRBJ1-2; no reliable D call. The germline CDR1 and CDR2 sequences are LNHDA and SQIVND (reference sequence). The CDR3 totals 15 residues. Trimming removed 7 bases at V and 6 bases at J, with 21 bases between. The CDR3 region has the DNA TGTGCCAGTACCAGCCAGAGGGCAGGAATTGATGGCTACACCTTC. It yields the protein CASTSQRAGIDGYTF.

A note on this clone: Other DNA sequences in this sample translate to the same CDR3. V usage is TRBV20-1 and J usage is TRBJ2-7; TRBD1 matches at 7 bases. Germline loops: CDR1 DFQATT, CDR2 SNEGSKA (reference sequence). The length of the CDR3 is 11 residues. V lost 6 bases, J lost 3 bases, and 2 bases stayed unmatched. The CDR3 is CSARDSYEQYF. CDR3 nucleotides: TGCAGTGCGAGGGACAGCTACGAGCAGTACTTC.

In its sample, this clone was seen once. The chain employs TRBV2 and TRBJ2-3; 10 bases fit TRBD1. V was pared by 7 bases and J by 5 bases, with 6 bases of the junction left unmatched. Germline V lookup: CDR1 SNHLY, CDR2 FYNNEI. CDR3 size: 14 residues. This CDR3 is CASTLDRGRDTQYF. Written as DNA, the CDR3 is TGTGCCAGCACCCTGGACAGGGGGAGAGATACGCAGTATTTT.

In this sample, this clone turned up once. The germline gene is not matched at one end of the junction; a read error may be the cause. The chain links TRBV10-3 to TRBJ2-7; tentatively, D is TRBD2 (6 bases). The germline V gene has CDR1 ENHRY and CDR2 SYGVKD. The CDR3 sequence is 13 residues long. The CDR3 here is CAISESEGYGQYF. Here the CDR3 DNA reads TGTGCCATCAGTGAGTCGGAGGGGTACGGGCAGTACTTC.